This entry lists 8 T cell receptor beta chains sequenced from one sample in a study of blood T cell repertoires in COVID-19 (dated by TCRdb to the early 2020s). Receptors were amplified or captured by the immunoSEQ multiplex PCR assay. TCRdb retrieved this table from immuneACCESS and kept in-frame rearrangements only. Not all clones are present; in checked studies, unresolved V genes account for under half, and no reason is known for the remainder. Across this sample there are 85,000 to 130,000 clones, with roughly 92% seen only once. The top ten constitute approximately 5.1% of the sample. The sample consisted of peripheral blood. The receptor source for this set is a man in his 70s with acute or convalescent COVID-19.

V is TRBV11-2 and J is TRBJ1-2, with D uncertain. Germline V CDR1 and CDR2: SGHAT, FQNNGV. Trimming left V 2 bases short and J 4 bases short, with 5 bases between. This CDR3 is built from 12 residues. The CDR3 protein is CASSLTGYGYTF. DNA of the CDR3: TGTGCCAGCAGCTTAACGGGCTATGGCTACACCTTC.

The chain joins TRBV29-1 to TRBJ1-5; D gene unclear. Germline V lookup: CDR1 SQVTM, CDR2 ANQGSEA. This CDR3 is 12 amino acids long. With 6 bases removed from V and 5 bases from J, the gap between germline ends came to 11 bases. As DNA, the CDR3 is TGCAGCGTCCAGGTATCTGATCAGCCCCAGCATTTT. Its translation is CSVQVSDQPQHF.

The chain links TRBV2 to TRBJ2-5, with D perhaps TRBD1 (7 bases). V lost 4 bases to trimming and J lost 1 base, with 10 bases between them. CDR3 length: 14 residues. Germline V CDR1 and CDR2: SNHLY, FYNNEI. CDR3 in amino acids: CASSGRDSQETQYF. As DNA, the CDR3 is TGTGCCAGCAGTGGGCGGGACAGCCAAGAGACCCAGTACTTC.

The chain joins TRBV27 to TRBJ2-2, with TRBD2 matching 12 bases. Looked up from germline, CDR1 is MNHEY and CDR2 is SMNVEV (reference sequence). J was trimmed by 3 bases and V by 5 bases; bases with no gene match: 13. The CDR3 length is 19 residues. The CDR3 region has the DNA TGTGCCAGCAGTCCCCGACTAGCGGGAGCCCTGCTCTACACCGGGGAGCTGTTTTTT. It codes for CASSPRLAGALLYTGELFF.

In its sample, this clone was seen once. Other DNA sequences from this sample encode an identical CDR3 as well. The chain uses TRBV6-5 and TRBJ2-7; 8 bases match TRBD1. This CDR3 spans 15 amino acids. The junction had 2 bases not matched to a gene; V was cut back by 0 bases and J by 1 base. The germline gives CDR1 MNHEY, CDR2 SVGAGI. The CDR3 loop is CASSYSGQGSYEQYF. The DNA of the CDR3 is TGTGCCAGCAGTTACTCTGGACAGGGTTCCTACGAGCAGTACTTC.

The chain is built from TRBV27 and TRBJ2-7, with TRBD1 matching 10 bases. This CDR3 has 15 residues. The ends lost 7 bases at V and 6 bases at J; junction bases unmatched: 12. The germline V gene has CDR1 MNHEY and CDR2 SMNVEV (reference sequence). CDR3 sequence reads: CASKGTGTGVSEQYF. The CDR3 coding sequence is TGTGCCAGCAAAGGCACCGGGACAGGGGTTTCCGAGCAGTACTTC.

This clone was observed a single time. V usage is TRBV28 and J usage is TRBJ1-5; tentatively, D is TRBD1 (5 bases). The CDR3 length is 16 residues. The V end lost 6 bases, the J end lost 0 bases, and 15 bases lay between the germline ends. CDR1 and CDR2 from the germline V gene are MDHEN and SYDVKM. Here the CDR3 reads CASSLYDSDSNQPQHF. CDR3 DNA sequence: TGTGCCAGCAGCCTATACGACAGTGATAGCAATCAGCCCCAGCATTTT. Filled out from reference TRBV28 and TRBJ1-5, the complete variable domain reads DVKVTQSSRYLVKRTGEKVFLECVQDMDHENMFWYRQDPGLGLRLIYFSYDVKMKEKGDIPEGYSVSREKKERFSLILESASTNQTSMYLCASSLYDSDSNQPQHFGDGTRLSIL.

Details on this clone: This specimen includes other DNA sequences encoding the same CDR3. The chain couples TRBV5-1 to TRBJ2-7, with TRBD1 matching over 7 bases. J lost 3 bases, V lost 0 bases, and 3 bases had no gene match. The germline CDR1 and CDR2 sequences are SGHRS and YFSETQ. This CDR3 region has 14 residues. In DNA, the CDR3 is TGCGCCAGCAGCTTGGGACAGGGTAGCTACGAGCAGTACTTC. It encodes CASSLGQGSYEQYF.